This T cell receptor (beta chain) appears in the sequencing data of a study of OX40 agonist ivuxolimab in advanced cancers. Study-wide findings and caveats: Undetermined was the antigen specificity of the expanded peripheral T cells.

Data came from immunoSEQ multiplex PCR; TCRdb stores just in-frame clones and leaves some out. The sample shows 55,000 to 70,000 clones, more than 75% of them seen only once. Concerning this clone itself: Its antigen is not identified. Mismatch with germline at one junction end may stem from a read error.

This CDR3 is built from 11 residues. CDR1 is MNHEY, CDR2 SVGAGI, per germline. The sample consisted of CD4+ or CD8+ T cells sorted from blood, taken in a trial of the OX40 agonist ivuxolimab. The V call is TRBV6-5, the J call TRBJ1-2, with no clear D. This receptor was taken from an adult with an advanced solid tumor such as melanoma, head and neck, liver or kidney cancer. CDR3 coding DNA: TGTGCCAGCAGTGAAGCGCTTGATACGCGCTTC. Protein sequence: CASSEALDTRF.